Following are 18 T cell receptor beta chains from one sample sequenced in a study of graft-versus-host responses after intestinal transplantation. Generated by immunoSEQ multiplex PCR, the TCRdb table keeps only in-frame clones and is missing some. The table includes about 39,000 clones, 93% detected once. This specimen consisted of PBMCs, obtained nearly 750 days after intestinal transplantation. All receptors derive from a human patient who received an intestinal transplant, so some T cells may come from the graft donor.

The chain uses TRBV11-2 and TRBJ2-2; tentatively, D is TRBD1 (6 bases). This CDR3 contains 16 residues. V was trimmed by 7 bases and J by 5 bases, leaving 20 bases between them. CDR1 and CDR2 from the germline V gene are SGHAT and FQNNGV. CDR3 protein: CASTRPGHSFTGELFF. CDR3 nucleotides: TGTGCCAGCACCCGACCGGGACATTCGTTTACCGGGGAGCTGTTTTTT.

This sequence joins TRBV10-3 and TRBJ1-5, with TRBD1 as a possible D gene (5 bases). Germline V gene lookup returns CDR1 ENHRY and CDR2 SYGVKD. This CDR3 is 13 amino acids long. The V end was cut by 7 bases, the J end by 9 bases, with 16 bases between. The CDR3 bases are TGTGCCATCAAGAACGGAGGGGATCGGCCCCAGCATTTT. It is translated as CAIKNGGDRPQHF.

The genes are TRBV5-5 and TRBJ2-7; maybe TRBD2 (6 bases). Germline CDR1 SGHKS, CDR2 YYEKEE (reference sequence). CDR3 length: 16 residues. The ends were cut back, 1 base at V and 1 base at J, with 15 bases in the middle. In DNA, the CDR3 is TGTGCCAGCAGCTTGTGGGCCGGGGGAGGATCCTACGAGCAGTACTTC. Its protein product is CASSLWAGGGSYEQYF.

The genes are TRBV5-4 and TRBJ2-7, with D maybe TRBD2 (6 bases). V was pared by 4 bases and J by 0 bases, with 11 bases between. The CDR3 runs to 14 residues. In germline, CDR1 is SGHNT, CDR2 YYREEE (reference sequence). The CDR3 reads CASSRTTTSYEQYF. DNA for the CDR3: TGTGCCAGCAGCCGGACTACTACCTCCTACGAGCAGTACTTC.

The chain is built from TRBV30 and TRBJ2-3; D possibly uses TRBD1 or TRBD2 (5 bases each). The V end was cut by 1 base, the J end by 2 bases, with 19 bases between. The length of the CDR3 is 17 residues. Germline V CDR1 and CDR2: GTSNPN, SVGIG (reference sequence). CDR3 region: CAWSDLRDERFTDTQYF. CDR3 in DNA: TGTGCCTGGAGTGACCTCCGGGACGAACGATTCACAGATACGCAGTATTTT.

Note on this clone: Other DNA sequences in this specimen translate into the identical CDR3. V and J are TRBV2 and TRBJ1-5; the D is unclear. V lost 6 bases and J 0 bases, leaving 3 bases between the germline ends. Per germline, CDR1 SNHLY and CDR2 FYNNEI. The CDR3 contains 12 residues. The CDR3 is CASRDSNQPQHF. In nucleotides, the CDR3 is TGTGCCAGCAGGGATAGCAATCAGCCCCAGCATTTT.

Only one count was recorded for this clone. CDR3 sequence (DNA): TGTGCCAGTAGTATAGGAGATAGCTCCTACAATGAGCAGTTCTTC. Translation gives CASSIGDSSYNEQFF. The chain couples TRBV19 to TRBJ2-1; D gene ambiguous. Trimming removed 1 base from V and 0 bases from J, with 7 bases in between. The CDR3 length is 15 residues. CDR1 and CDR2 from the germline V gene are LNHDA and SQIVND (reference sequence).

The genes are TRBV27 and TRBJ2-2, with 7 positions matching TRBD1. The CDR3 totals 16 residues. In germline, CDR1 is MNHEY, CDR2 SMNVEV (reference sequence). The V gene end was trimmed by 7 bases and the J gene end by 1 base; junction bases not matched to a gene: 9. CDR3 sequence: CASTTGTIMNTGELFF. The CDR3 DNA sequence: TGTGCCAGCACGACAGGGACCATAATGAACACCGGGGAGCTGTTTTTT.

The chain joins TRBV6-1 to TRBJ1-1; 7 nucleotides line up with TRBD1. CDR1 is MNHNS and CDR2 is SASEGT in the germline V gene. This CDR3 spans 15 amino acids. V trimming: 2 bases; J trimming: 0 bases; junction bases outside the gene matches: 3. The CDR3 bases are TGTGCCAGCAGTGAAAGACAGGGCCTGAACACTGAAGCTTTCTTT. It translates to CASSERQGLNTEAFF.

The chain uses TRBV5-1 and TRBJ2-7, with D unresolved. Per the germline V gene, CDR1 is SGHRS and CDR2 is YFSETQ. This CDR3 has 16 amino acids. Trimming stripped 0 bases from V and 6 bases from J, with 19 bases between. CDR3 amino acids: CASSLVLQATPGEQYF. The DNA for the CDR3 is TGCGCCAGCAGCTTGGTCTTGCAGGCCACACCTGGCGAGCAGTACTTC.

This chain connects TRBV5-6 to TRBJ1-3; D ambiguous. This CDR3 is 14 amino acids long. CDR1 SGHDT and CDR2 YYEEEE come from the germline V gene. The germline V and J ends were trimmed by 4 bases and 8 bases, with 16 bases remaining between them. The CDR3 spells CASSRGASVDTIYF. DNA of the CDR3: TGTGCCAGCAGCCGTGGCGCCTCCGTAGACACCATATATTTT.

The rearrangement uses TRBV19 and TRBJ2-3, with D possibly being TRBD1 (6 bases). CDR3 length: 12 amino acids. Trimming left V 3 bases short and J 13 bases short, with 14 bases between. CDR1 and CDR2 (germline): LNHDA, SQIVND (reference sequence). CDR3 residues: CASSMSGTREYF. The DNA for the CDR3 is TGTGCCAGTAGTATGTCCGGGACACGGGAGTATTTT.

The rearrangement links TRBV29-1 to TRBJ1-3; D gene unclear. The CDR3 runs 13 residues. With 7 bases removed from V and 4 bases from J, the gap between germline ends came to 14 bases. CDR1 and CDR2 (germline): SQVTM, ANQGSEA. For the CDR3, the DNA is TGCAGCGCCCGGTCCCCCGGGGGAAACACCATATATTTT. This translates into CSARSPGGNTIYF.

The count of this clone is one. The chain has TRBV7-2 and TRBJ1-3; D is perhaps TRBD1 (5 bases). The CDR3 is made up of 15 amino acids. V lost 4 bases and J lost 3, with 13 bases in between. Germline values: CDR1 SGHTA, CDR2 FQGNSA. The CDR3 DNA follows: TGTGCCAGCAGCTCACATCAAGGGGTTGGAAACACCATATATTTT. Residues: CASSSHQGVGNTIYF. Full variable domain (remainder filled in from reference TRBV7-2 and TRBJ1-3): GAGVSQSPSNKVTEKGKDVELRCDPISGHTALYWYRQSLGQGLEFLIYFQGNSAPDKSGLPSDRFSAERTGGSVSTLTIQRTQQEDSAVYLCASSSHQGVGNTIYFGEGSWLTVV.

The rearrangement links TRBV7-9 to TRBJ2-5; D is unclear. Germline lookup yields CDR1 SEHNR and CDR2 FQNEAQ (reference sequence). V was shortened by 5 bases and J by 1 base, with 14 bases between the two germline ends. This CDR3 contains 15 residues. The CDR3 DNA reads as TGTGCCAGCAGCCCCCAGCGTGGCCTCCAAGAGACCCAGTACTTC. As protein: CASSPQRGLQETQYF.

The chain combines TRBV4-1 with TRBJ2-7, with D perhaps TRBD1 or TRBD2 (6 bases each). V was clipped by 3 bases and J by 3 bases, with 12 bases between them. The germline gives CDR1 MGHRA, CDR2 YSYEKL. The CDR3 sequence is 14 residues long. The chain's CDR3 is CASSHARGHYEQYF. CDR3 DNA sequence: TGCGCCAGCAGCCATGCTCGGGGGCACTACGAGCAGTACTTC.

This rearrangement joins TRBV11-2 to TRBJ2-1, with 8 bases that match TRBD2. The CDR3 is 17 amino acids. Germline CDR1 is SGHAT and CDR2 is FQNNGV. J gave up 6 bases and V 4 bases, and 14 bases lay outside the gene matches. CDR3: CASSWVAGTSVFNEQFF. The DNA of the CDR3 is TGTGCCAGCAGCTGGGTAGCGGGGACCTCCGTTTTCAATGAGCAGTTCTTC.

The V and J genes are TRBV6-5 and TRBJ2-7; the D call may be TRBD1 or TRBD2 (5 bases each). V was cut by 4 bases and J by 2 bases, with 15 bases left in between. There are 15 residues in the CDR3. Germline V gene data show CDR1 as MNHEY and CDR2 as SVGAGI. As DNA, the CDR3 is TGTGCCAGCAGTTGGGTCGGGACGAGTCCCTACGAGCAGTACTTC. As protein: CASSWVGTSPYEQYF.